These 19 T cell receptor beta chains were all obtained from the same sample, sequenced in a study of T cell responses to AZD1222 COVID-19 vaccine. Assay used: immunoSEQ multiplex PCR; TCRdb lists only in-frame clones, some missing. The repertoire holds under 110,000 clones, under 90% seen once, with 5% to 6% in the top ten. The sequencing used peripheral blood, collected on day 0 of AZD1222 vaccination. These TCRs come from an adult in good health.

This chain joins TRBV20-1 and TRBJ2-7, with D possibly being TRBD1 or TRBD2 (5 bases each). The germline CDR1 and CDR2 sequences are DFQATT and SNEGSKA (reference sequence). Between the trimmed V and J ends, which lost 3 bases and 1 base, there was a span of 19 bases. The CDR3 spans 16 residues. The CDR3 region is CSASRPSGTGSYEQYF. Here the CDR3 DNA reads TGCAGTGCTAGTCGCCCATCCGGGACGGGATCCTACGAGCAGTACTTC.

The gene calls are TRBV6-2 or TRBV6-3 and TRBJ2-3; a weak D match, TRBD2 (6 bases). There are 14 residues in the CDR3. Trimming took off 2 bases at V and 8 bases at J, with 14 bases between the two ends. Germline-derived CDR1 and CDR2 are MNHEY and SVGEGT. CDR3 nucleotides: TGTGCCAGCAGTTACGACGGTCTCGGGGGTACGCAGTATTTT. Protein product: CASSYDGLGGTQYF.

The rearrangement joins TRBV15 to TRBJ1-4; TRBD1 matches at 8 bases. The J segment lost 7 bases and the V segment lost 3 bases, leaving 4 bases of the junction unmatched. The CDR3 has 14 residues. In germline, CDR1 is LNHNV, CDR2 YYDKDF (reference sequence). CDR3 DNA sequence: TGTGCCACCAGCAGCCGGGACAGGTTTGAAAAACTGTTTTTT. Protein: CATSSRDRFEKLFF.

This chain uses TRBV7-3 with TRBJ2-2, with TRBD1 matching over 8 bases. Trimming cost V 2 bases and J 1 base; bases outside gene matches: 0. Germline lookup yields CDR1 SGHTA and CDR2 FQGTGA. The CDR3 has 15 amino acids. This CDR3 is CASSLGTGNTGELFF. CDR3 DNA: TGTGCCAGCAGCTTAGGGACAGGGAACACCGGGGAGCTGTTTTTT.

Here the CDR3 DNA reads TGTGCCAGCAGCTCATCTAGCGGTACCTACAATGAGCAGTTCTTC. The encoded protein is CASSSSSGTYNEQFF. This rearrangement joins TRBV7-3 to TRBJ2-1; 7 nucleotides line up with TRBD2. The CDR3 has 15 amino acids. J lost 2 bases, V lost 4 bases, and 5 bases had no gene match. Germline CDR1 SGHTA, CDR2 FQGTGA. Supplemented by reference TRBV7-3 and TRBJ2-1, the full variable domain reads GAGVSQTPSNKVTEKGKYVELRCDPISGHTALYWYRQSLGQGPEFLIYFQGTGAADDSGLPNDRFFAVRPEGSVSTLKIQRTERGDSAVYLCASSSSSGTYNEQFFGPGTRLTVL.

CDR3: CASSPGRDSYPNEQFF. CDR3 nucleotides: TGCGCCAGCAGCCCGGGCAGGGACAGCTACCCTAATGAGCAGTTCTTC. This rearrangement joins TRBV5-1 to TRBJ2-1; 7 nucleotides line up with TRBD1. Germline V gives CDR1 SGHRS, CDR2 YFSETQ. Trimming at V came to 4 bases and at J to 7 bases, leaving 14 bases not matched to a gene. There are 16 residues in the CDR3.

The rearrangement links TRBV2 to TRBJ2-2, with D maybe TRBD2 (5 bases). CDR3 size: 15 residues. Trimming cost V 4 bases and J 2 bases, with 11 bases left between them. Looked up from germline, CDR1 is SNHLY and CDR2 is FYNNEI. CDR3 protein: CASSGSGSNTGELFF. CDR3 coding DNA: TGTGCCAGCAGTGGGTCGGGATCTAACACCGGGGAGCTGTTTTTT.

This chain links TRBV10-3 with TRBJ1-3, with D unresolved. Germline loops: CDR1 ENHRY, CDR2 SYGVKD. The length of the CDR3 is 13 residues. Trimming shortened V by 10 bases and J by 4 bases, and 14 bases separated the two germline ends. DNA for the CDR3: TGTGCCACCCTGAACACAACGGGAAACACCATATATTTT. Protein: CATLNTTGNTIYF.

The chain recombines TRBV7-9 with TRBJ2-1; D may be TRBD2 (5 bases). The CDR3 loop spans 13 amino acids. V was trimmed by 3 bases and J by 7 bases, leaving 10 bases between them. Germline-derived CDR1 and CDR2 are SEHNR and FQNEAQ (reference sequence). This CDR3 is CASSLMERNEQFF. The CDR3 coding sequence is TGTGCCAGCAGCTTGATGGAGCGGAATGAGCAGTTCTTC.

V and J are TRBV29-1 and TRBJ1-1; 7 bases line up with TRBD1. Germline assignment: CDR1 SQVTM and CDR2 ANQGSEA. V was pared by 6 bases and J by 1 base, with 2 bases of the junction left unmatched. This CDR3 contains 12 residues. This CDR3 reads CSVNRGNTEAFF. The CDR3 DNA follows: TGCAGCGTCAACAGGGGGAACACTGAAGCTTTCTTT.

The V gene is TRBV7-2, the J gene TRBJ1-2; the D gene is possibly TRBD1 (5 bases). Per germline, CDR1 SGHTA and CDR2 FQGNSA. This CDR3 has 15 residues. Between the trimmed V and J ends, which lost 1 base and 4 bases, there was a span of 13 bases. In DNA form, the CDR3 reads TGTGCCAGCAGCTTAGTCGGGGGAGGGCCCTATGGCTACACCTTC. Its translation is CASSLVGGGPYGYTF.

This chain connects TRBV19 to TRBJ2-7; D gene ambiguous. The germline CDR1 and CDR2 sequences are LNHDA and SQIVND (reference sequence). Trimming removed 5 bases at V and 4 bases at J, with 18 bases between. CDR3 length equals 15 residues. The CDR3 here is CASSPGPELSYEQYF. CDR3 nucleotides: TGTGCCAGTAGTCCCGGACCGGAGCTCTCTTACGAGCAGTACTTC.

This clone appeared once. The chain employs TRBV7-9 and TRBJ1-2, with TRBD1 as a possible D gene (6 bases). Germline values: CDR1 SEHNR, CDR2 FQNEAQ (reference sequence). V was clipped by 6 bases and J by 3 bases, with 11 bases between them. The CDR3 has 13 amino acids. DNA for the CDR3: TGTGCCAGCAGTGGAGACAGGCACTATGGCTACACCTTC. Encoded protein: CASSGDRHYGYTF.

The chain couples TRBV10-3 to TRBJ2-7, with a possible D match to TRBD1 (6 bases). The V end was cut by 10 bases, the J end by 3 bases, with 22 bases between. Germline assignment: CDR1 ENHRY and CDR2 SYGVKD. There are 15 residues in the CDR3. CDR3 in DNA: TGTGCCACCGCGACCAATGACAGGCCTTACTACGAGCAGTACTTC. Its translation: CATATNDRPYYEQYF.

This chain uses TRBV7-6 with TRBJ2-7; TRBD2 aligns across 9 bases. The CDR3 length is 16 residues. The germline V gene has CDR1 SGHVS and CDR2 FNYEAQ. The junction had 13 bases not matched to a gene; V was cut back by 8 bases and J by 2 bases. The chain's CDR3 is CASALAGTGGAYEQYF. Written as DNA, the CDR3 is TGTGCCAGCGCTCTAGCGGGAACGGGAGGGGCCTACGAGCAGTACTTC.

The genes are TRBV3-1 (or the pseudogene TRBV3-2) and TRBJ1-1; no firm D call. This CDR3 is 13 amino acids long. Germline loops: CDR1 LGHDT, CDR2 YNNKEL (reference sequence). V was clipped by 4 bases and J by 1 base, with 7 bases between them. CDR3 in amino acids: CASSPRQNTEAFF. The CDR3 coding sequence is TGTGCCAGCAGCCCTCGGCAGAACACTGAAGCTTTCTTT.

This rearrangement joins TRBV5-1 to TRBJ2-5; TRBD1 is a possible D gene (6 bases). The length of the CDR3 is 15 residues. Trimming removed 1 base from V and 2 bases from J, with 12 bases in between. Per the germline V gene, CDR1 is SGHRS and CDR2 is YFSETQ. CDR3 coding DNA: TGCGCCAGCAGCTTGTGGGCAGGGGTACAAGAGACCCAGTACTTC. As protein: CASSLWAGVQETQYF.

This clone was recorded only once. V is TRBV2 and J is TRBJ2-1; the match to TRBD2 covers 14 bases. The CDR3 runs 18 residues. Trimming cost V 8 bases and J 0 bases; bases outside gene matches: 9. Germline CDR1 and CDR2: SNHLY and FYNNEI. CDR3 in DNA: TGTGCCAGCCGGTCCGGGACTAGCGGGAGTGGCTCCTACAATGAGCAGTTCTTC. It yields the protein CASRSGTSGSGSYNEQFF.

The chain combines TRBV6-5 with TRBJ1-1, with D possibly being TRBD1 (5 bases). Trimming pared 2 bases from V and 1 base from J, leaving 14 bases between. CDR1 and CDR2 from the germline V gene are MNHEY and SVGAGI. The CDR3 extends over 16 amino acids. CDR3 sequence (DNA): TGTGCCAGCAGTTACACCCCGGGACTTCCGAACACTGAAGCTTTCTTT. It specifies CASSYTPGLPNTEAFF.